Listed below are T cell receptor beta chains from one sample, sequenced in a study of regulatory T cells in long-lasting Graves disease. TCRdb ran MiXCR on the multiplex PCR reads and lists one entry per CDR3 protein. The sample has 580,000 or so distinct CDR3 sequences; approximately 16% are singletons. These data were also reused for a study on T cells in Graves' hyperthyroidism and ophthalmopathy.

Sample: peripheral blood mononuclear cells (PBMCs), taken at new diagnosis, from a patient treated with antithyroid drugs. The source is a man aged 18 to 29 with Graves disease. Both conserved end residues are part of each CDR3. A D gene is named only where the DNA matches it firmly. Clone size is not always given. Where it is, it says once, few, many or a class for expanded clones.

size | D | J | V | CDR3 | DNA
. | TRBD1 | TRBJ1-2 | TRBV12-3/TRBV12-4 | CASSRGGAYGYTF | TGTGCCAGCAGTAGAGGGGGCGCGTATGGCTACACCTTC
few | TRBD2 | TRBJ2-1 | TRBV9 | CASSLRTSGRGGEQFF | TGTGCCAGCAGCCTTCGGACTAGCGGGAGGGGAGGTGAGCAGTTCTTC
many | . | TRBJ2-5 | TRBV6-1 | CASSEGALQETQYF | TGTGCCAGCAGTGAAGGGGCACTACAAGAGACCCAGTACTTC
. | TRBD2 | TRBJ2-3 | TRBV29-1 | CSVGVTSITDTQYF | TGCAGCGTCGGAGTGACTAGCATCACAGATACGCAGTATTTT
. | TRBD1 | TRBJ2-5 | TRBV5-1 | CASSSGQGGEETQYF | TGCGCCAGCAGCTCAGGACAGGGCGGGGAAGAGACCCAGTACTTC
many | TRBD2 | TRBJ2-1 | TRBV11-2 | CASSWLAGPSGNEQFF | TGTGCCAGCAGCTGGTTAGCGGGGCCTTCGGGCAATGAGCAGTTCTTC
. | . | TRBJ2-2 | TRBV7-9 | CASSQTSGRARKGTGELFF | TGTGCCAGCAGCCAAACCTCTGGTAGGGCGCGCAAAGGGACCGGGGAGCTGTTTTTT
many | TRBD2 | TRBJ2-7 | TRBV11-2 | CASSGGDEQYF | TGTGCCAGCAGCGGGGGGGACGAGCAGTACTTC
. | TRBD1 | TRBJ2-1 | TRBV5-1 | CASSRGQGGSSYNEQFF | TGCGCCAGCAGCAGGGGACAGGGGGGGAGCTCCTACAATGAGCAGTTCTTC
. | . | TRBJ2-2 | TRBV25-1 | CASSRQATGELFF | TGTGCCAGCAGTAGACAGGCCACCGGGGAGCTGTTTTTT
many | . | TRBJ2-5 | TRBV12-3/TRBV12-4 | CASSWTLQETQYF | TGTGCCAGCAGTTGGACATTGCAGGAGACCCAGTACTTC
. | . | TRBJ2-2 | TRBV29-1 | CSVEEGAGTGELFF | TGCAGCGTTGAAGAGGGGGCAGGGACCGGGGAGCTGTTTTTT
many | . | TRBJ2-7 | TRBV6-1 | CASIPMLYEQYF | TGTGCCAGCATCCCAATGCTCTACGAGCAGTACTTC
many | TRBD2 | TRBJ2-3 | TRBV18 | CASSRSLAGGPGTDTQYF | TGTGCCAGCTCACGAAGCCTAGCGGGAGGCCCTGGCACAGATACGCAGTATTTT
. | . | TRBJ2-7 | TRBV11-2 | CASSRAGYEQYF | TGTGCCAGCAGCAGAGCGGGCTACGAGCAGTACTTC
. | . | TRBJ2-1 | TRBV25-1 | CASSPKGLAYNEQFF | TGTGCCAGCAGTCCAAAGGGACTCGCCTACAATGAGCAGTTCTTC
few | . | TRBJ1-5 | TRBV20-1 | CSAREKKAVYSNQPQHF | TGCAGTGCTAGAGAAAAGAAGGCAGTTTATAGCAATCAGCCCCAGCATTTT
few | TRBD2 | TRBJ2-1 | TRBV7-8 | CASSLVVSGRREQFF | TGTGCCAGCAGCTTAGTGGTTAGCGGGAGACGTGAGCAGTTCTTC
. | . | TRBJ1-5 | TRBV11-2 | CASSLDSGTINQPQHF | TGTGCCAGCAGCTTAGATAGTGGAACAATCAATCAGCCCCAGCATTTT
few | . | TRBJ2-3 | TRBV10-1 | CASSESVQTGDTQYF | TGCGCCAGCAGTGAGTCGGTTCAAACTGGGGATACGCAGTATTTT
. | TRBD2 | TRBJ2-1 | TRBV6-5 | CASSYARPGGGEQFF | TGTGCCAGCAGTTACGCGCGGCCCGGGGGGGGTGAGCAGTTCTTC
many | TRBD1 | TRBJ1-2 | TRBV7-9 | CASSPDRGRNYGYTF | TGTGCCAGCAGCCCTGACAGGGGGCGAAACTATGGCTACACCTTC
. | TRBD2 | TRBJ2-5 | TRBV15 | CATRSRLADKETQYF | TGTGCCACCAGAAGTCGACTAGCGGATAAAGAGACCCAGTACTTC
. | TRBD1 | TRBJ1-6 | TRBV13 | CASRYQTGTGGLHF | TGTGCCAGCAGATACCAAACCGGGACAGGAGGGCTCCACTTT
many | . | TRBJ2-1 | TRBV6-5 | CASSSVGEQFF | TGTGCCAGCAGTTCCGTGGGTGAGCAGTTCTTC
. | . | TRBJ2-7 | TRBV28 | CASSLQRFGSYEQYF | TGTGCCAGCAGCCTACAGAGATTTGGGTCCTACGAGCAGTACTTC
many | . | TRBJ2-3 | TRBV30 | CAWRPAGGSGIFTDTQYF | TGTGCCTGGAGGCCCGCAGGGGGCAGCGGGATCTTCACAGATACGCAGTATTTT
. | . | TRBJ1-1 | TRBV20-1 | CSARKQGFGTEAFF | TGCAGTGCCAGGAAACAGGGATTCGGCACTGAAGCTTTCTTT
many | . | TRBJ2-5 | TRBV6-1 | CASRLWRGTSVIGETQYF | TGTGCCAGCAGGTTATGGCGGGGGACATCAGTGATCGGGGAGACCCAGTACTTC
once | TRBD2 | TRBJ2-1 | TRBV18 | CASSFQGTSGNNEQFF | TGTGCCAGCTCATTCCAGGGGACTAGCGGGAACAATGAGCAGTTCTTC
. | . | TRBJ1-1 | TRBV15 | CATSRDIAANTEAFF | TGTGCCACCAGCAGAGATATTGCCGCGAACACTGAAGCTTTCTTT
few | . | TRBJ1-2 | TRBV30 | CAWRTTGIYGYTF | TGTGCCTGGAGGACGACGGGGATCTATGGCTACACCTTC
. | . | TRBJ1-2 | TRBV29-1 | CSVGDLAGGYTF | TGCAGCGTCGGAGACCTGGCGGGGGGCTACACCTTC
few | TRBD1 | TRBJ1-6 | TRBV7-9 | CASSPGQGDSPLHF | TGTGCCAGCAGCCCAGGACAGGGGGATTCACCCCTCCACTTT
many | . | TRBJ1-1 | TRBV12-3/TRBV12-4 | CASSFSGVNTEAFF | TGTGCCAGCAGTTTTTCGGGGGTGAACACTGAAGCTTTCTTT
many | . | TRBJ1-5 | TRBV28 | CASSFSQPQHF | TGTGCCAGCAGTTTTTCCCAGCCCCAGCATTTT
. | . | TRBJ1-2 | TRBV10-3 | CAIQAEYGYTF | TGTGCCATCCAGGCCGAGTATGGCTACACCTTC
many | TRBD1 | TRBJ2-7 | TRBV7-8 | CASMQRGTGSYEQYF | TGTGCCAGCATGCAGAGGGGGACAGGCTCCTACGAGCAGTACTTC
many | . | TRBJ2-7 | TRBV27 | CASSPHGTYEQYF | TGTGCCAGCAGTCCCCACGGGACCTACGAGCAGTACTTC
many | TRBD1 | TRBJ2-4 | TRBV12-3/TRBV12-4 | CASSLKLDRGHIQYF | TGTGCCAGCAGTTTGAAGCTGGACAGGGGACACATTCAGTACTTC
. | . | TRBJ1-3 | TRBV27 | CASSEFNTGPHGNTIYF | TGTGCCAGCAGCGAGTTCAATACCGGCCCACACGGGAACACCATATATTTT
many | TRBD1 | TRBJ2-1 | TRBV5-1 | CASSEGQGVMNEQFF | TGCGCCAGCAGCGAGGGACAGGGTGTGATGAATGAGCAGTTCTTC
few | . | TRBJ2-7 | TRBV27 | CASSSGAFYEQYF | TGTGCCAGCAGTTCGGGGGCTTTCTACGAGCAGTACTTC